The 30 T cell receptor beta chains given below trace back to one sample, sequenced in a study of blood T cell repertoires in COVID-19. TCRdb's copy holds only in-frame clones and misses some; the assay was immunoSEQ multiplex PCR. This sample has 120,000 or so clones; just under 85% occur once, and the top ten carry about 15%. Material: peripheral blood. These receptors all come from a woman between 50 and 59 years old with acute or convalescent COVID-19.

Worth noting for this clone: The identical CDR3 is also encoded by other nucleotide sequences in the sample. V gene TRBV23-1 combines with J gene TRBJ2-7, with D hard to call. TRBV23-1 is annotated as an ORF whose role is uncertain. Trimming shortened V by 7 bases and J by 4 bases, and 14 bases separated the two germline ends. The CDR3 sequence is 13 residues long. Here the CDR3 DNA reads TGCGCCAGCATAGAGGTGAACTCTTACGAGCAGTACTTC. It specifies CASIEVNSYEQYF.

This chain connects TRBV27 to TRBJ2-7, with D possibly being TRBD2 (6 bases). The ends were cut back, 4 bases at V and 3 bases at J, with 19 bases in the middle. Per the germline V gene, CDR1 is MNHEY and CDR2 is SMNVEV (reference sequence). The CDR3 sequence is 16 residues long. CDR3 DNA: TGTGCCAGCAGTTCAAAACTGGGGGGACGGATCTACGAGCAGTACTTC. Amino acid sequence: CASSSKLGGRIYEQYF.

This clone turned up a few times. The chain uses TRBV27 and TRBJ2-7; TRBD2 matches at 10 bases. Per the germline V gene, CDR1 is MNHEY and CDR2 is SMNVEV (reference sequence). J gave up 1 base and V 3 bases, and 3 bases lay outside the gene matches. The CDR3 has 15 amino acids. The CDR3 protein is CASSFIAGGSYEQYF. The CDR3 DNA reads as TGTGCCAGCAGTTTTATAGCGGGGGGTTCCTACGAGCAGTACTTC.

This clone has just a few counts. The chain uses TRBV7-9 and TRBJ2-2, with a tentative D call TRBD2 (6 bases). The CDR3 extends over 15 amino acids. Germline CDR1 is SEHNR and CDR2 is FQNEAQ (reference sequence). The V and J ends lost 4 bases and 1 base respectively, with 10 bases between them. The CDR3: CASSWVGGNTGELFF. The CDR3 coding sequence is TGTGCCAGCAGCTGGGTCGGGGGGAACACCGGGGAGCTGTTTTTT.

The V and J genes are TRBV7-3 and TRBJ2-1; 8 nucleotides line up with TRBD1. In germline, CDR1 is SGHTA, CDR2 FQGTGA. CDR3 size: 15 residues. The J segment lost 6 bases and the V segment lost 4 bases, leaving 8 bases of the junction unmatched. Here the CDR3 reads CASSSGRTGINEQFF. In DNA, the CDR3 is TGTGCCAGCAGCTCGGGGAGGACAGGGATCAATGAGCAGTTCTTC.

This clone was detected only a few times. The chain recombines TRBV5-1 with TRBJ2-1; 11 bases align to TRBD2. CDR1 and CDR2 from the germline V gene are SGHRS and YFSETQ. V shed 0 bases, J shed 8 bases, and the junction held 10 bases outside the gene matches. The CDR3 sequence is 17 residues long. The CDR3 loop is CASSLARTSGPSDEQFF. For the CDR3, the DNA is TGCGCCAGCAGCTTGGCCCGGACTAGCGGGCCCAGTGATGAGCAGTTCTTC.

The chain couples TRBV7-2 to TRBJ1-2; D is unclear. This CDR3 region has 14 residues. The V end was cut by 3 bases, the J end by 3 bases, with 11 bases between. Germline loops: CDR1 SGHTA, CDR2 FQGNSA. This CDR3 is CASSFGGLDYGYTF. CDR3 in DNA: TGTGCCAGCAGCTTCGGAGGGCTGGACTATGGCTACACCTTC.

This chain links TRBV5-8 with TRBJ1-1, with D perhaps TRBD1 (6 bases). Germline V gene sequence: CDR1 SGHTS, CDR2 YDEGEE. V dropped 4 bases and J dropped 0 bases, with 10 bases sitting between them. The CDR3 totals 14 residues. The CDR3 nucleotides are TGTGCCAGCAGCCGAGACAGGATGAACACTGAAGCTTTCTTT. Protein: CASSRDRMNTEAFF.

The V and J genes are TRBV27 and TRBJ1-1, with no clear D. Germline V gene lookup returns CDR1 MNHEY and CDR2 SMNVEV (reference sequence). This CDR3 has 14 residues. The V and J ends lost 2 bases and 11 bases respectively, with 18 bases between them. CDR3 DNA: TGTGCCAGCAGTTTAGCCACTGGCGGGTCCGGGGCTTTCTTT. Encoded protein: CASSLATGGSGAFF.

The chain uses TRBV3-1 (or the pseudogene TRBV3-2) and TRBJ2-3, with a weak D call TRBD1 (5 bases). Trimming stripped 4 bases from V and 2 bases from J, with 10 bases between. Germline V gene lookup returns CDR1 LGHDT and CDR2 YNNKEL (reference sequence). This CDR3 region has 14 residues. CDR3: CASSLDSTTDTQYF. For the CDR3, the DNA is TGTGCCAGCAGCCTCGACAGTACCACAGATACGCAGTATTTT.

This chain uses TRBV11-2 with TRBJ2-3; D not resolved. Germline CDR1 reads SGHAT; CDR2 reads FQNNGV. Trimming stripped 1 base from V and 3 bases from J, with 11 bases between. This CDR3 region has 15 residues. DNA for the CDR3: TGTGCCAGCAGCTTAGTGGGCGCTCCTACAGATACGCAGTATTTT. Translation: CASSLVGAPTDTQYF.

The J gene is TRBJ2-7, the V gene TRBV6-5, with 10 bases aligning to TRBD1. The trim removed 2 bases at V and 3 bases at J, leaving 7 bases unmatched. The germline V gene has CDR1 MNHEY and CDR2 SVGAGI. The CDR3 runs to 16 residues. CDR3 region: CASSYPGQGFYYEQYF. The DNA of the CDR3 is TGTGCCAGCAGTTACCCGGGACAGGGGTTTTACTACGAGCAGTACTTC.

This clone was detected only a few times. The rearrangement uses TRBV27 and TRBJ1-6; weak D call: TRBD1 (5 bases). The CDR3 length is 14 residues. The germline V and J ends were trimmed by 3 bases and 6 bases, with 9 bases remaining between them. Germline values: CDR1 MNHEY, CDR2 SMNVEV (reference sequence). This chain's CDR3 is CASSFWTLNSPLHF. Here the CDR3 DNA reads TGTGCCAGCAGTTTTTGGACACTTAATTCACCCCTCCACTTT.

The J gene is TRBJ2-2, the V gene TRBV7-2, with TRBD1 matching over 10 bases. The germline CDR1 and CDR2 sequences are SGHTA and FQGNSA. V was pared by 4 bases and J by 7 bases, with 9 bases of the junction left unmatched. This CDR3 has 16 amino acids. For the CDR3, the DNA is TGTGCCAGCAGCTCCGGGACAGGGGTCCGCGGCGGGGAGCTGTTTTTT. This gives the protein CASSSGTGVRGGELFF.

The chain has TRBV5-6 and TRBJ1-4; D remains ambiguous. V was cut by 3 bases and J by 7 bases, with 13 bases left in between. The germline V gene has CDR1 SGHDT and CDR2 YYEEEE. This CDR3 has 14 amino acids. The CDR3 region is CASSSSSSGEKLFF. The CDR3 DNA reads as TGTGCCAGCAGCTCGTCCTCCTCGGGTGAAAAACTGTTTTTT.

The gene calls are TRBV3-1 (or the pseudogene TRBV3-2) and TRBJ1-1; maybe TRBD1 (6 bases). V was pared by 3 bases and J by 7 bases, with 15 bases between. Germline assignment: CDR1 LGHDT and CDR2 YNNKEL (reference sequence). The CDR3 consists of 14 residues. CDR3 loop: CASSQSYRAYEAFF. DNA for the CDR3: TGTGCCAGCAGCCAGAGCTACAGGGCTTATGAAGCTTTCTTT.

V usage is TRBV30 and J usage is TRBJ1-6, with 8 bases fitting TRBD1. Germline trimming cut 2 bases from V and 9 bases from J; bases unmatched to any gene: 3. The germline V gene encodes CDR1 GTSNPN and CDR2 SVGIG (reference sequence). The CDR3 length is 13 residues. CDR3 protein: CAWSQGAGSPLHF. CDR3 in DNA: TGTGCCTGGAGTCAGGGGGCCGGTTCACCCCTCCACTTT.

The rearrangement uses TRBV30 and TRBJ2-7; the match to TRBD1 covers 11 bases. Germline loops: CDR1 GTSNPN, CDR2 SVGIG (reference sequence). The V segment lost 3 bases and the J segment 4 bases; nucleotides outside the gene matches: 5. The CDR3 loop spans 14 amino acids. CDR3 in DNA: TGTGCCTGGAGCTCTGGGACAGGGGGTTACGAGCAGTACTTC. Amino acid sequence: CAWSSGTGGYEQYF. Full variable domain (rest looked up from reference TRBV30 and TRBJ2-7): SQTIHQWPATLVQPVGSPLSLECTVEGTSNPNLYWYRQAAGRGLQLLFYSVGIGQISSEVPQNLSASRPQDRQFILSSKKLLLSDSGFYLCAWSSGTGGYEQYFGPGTRLTVT.

The J gene is TRBJ1-4, the V gene TRBV6-2 or TRBV6-3, with 9 bases fitting TRBD1. The germline CDR1 and CDR2 sequences are MNHEY and SVGEGT. This CDR3 comprises 14 residues. V trimming: 4 bases; J trimming: 8 bases; junction bases outside the gene matches: 5. CDR3 sequence (DNA): TGTGCCAGCAGTTGGGACAGGGAAGCGGAAAAACTGTTTTTT. This translates into CASSWDREAEKLFF.

This sequence joins TRBV5-1 and TRBJ1-1, with a tentative D call TRBD1 (6 bases). Trimming took 4 bases from V and 0 from J, leaving 16 bases between them. CDR3 length: 16 amino acids. The germline gives CDR1 SGHRS, CDR2 YFSETQ. DNA for the CDR3: TGCGCCAGCAGCGCCAGGAGACAGGCCATGAACACTGAAGCTTTCTTT. Amino acid sequence: CASSARRQAMNTEAFF.

The J gene is TRBJ1-4, the V gene TRBV5-4; maybe TRBD1 (5 bases). This CDR3 comprises 15 residues. Germline V CDR1 and CDR2: SGHNT, YYREEE (reference sequence). V was trimmed by 2 bases and J by 6 bases, leaving 14 bases between them. The CDR3 nucleotides are TGTGCCAGCAGCTTAATGGGCCTAGGGGATGAAAAACTGTTTTTT. Amino acids: CASSLMGLGDEKLFF.

The rearrangement uses TRBV5-1 and TRBJ1-4, with 9 bases matching TRBD1. V dropped 4 bases and J dropped 7; count of bases not matched to a gene: 11. This CDR3 comprises 16 residues. Per germline, CDR1 SGHRS and CDR2 YFSETQ. The CDR3 is CASSPEGTGLGEKLFF. The CDR3 nucleotides read TGCGCCAGCAGCCCGGAGGGGACAGGGCTGGGTGAAAAACTGTTTTTT. Variable domain in full (rest from reference TRBV5-1 and TRBJ1-4): KAGVTQTPRYLIKTRGQQVTLSCSPISGHRSVSWYQQTPGQGLQFLFEYFSETQRNKGNFPGRFSGRQFSNSRSEMNVSTLELGDSALYLCASSPEGTGLGEKLFFGSGTQLSVL.

This sequence joins TRBV18 and TRBJ1-1; D uncertain. Germline V CDR1 and CDR2: KGHSH, LQKENI. This CDR3 is built from 14 residues. Trimming shortened V by 2 bases and J by 4 bases, and 11 bases separated the two germline ends. As DNA, the CDR3 is TGTGCCAGCTCACCAAAGTCTGAGGGCACTGAAGCTTTCTTT. This translates into CASSPKSEGTEAFF. The entire variable domain, with the rest obtained from reference TRBV18 and TRBJ1-1, is as follows: NAGVMQNPRHLVRRRGQEARLRCSPMKGHSHVYWYRQLPEEGLKFMVYLQKENIIDESGMPKERFSAEFPKEGPSILRIQQVVRGDSAAYFCASSPKSEGTEAFFGQGTRLTVV.

The chain recombines TRBV5-1 with TRBJ1-1; tentative D call: TRBD1 (5 bases). CDR1 and CDR2 from the germline V gene are SGHRS and YFSETQ. V dropped 0 bases and J dropped 3 bases, with 9 bases sitting between them. The CDR3 spans 14 residues. For the CDR3, the DNA is TGCGCCAGCAGCTTGGCAGGGCGAGACACTGAAGCTTTCTTT. The encoded protein is CASSLAGRDTEAFF.

The rearrangement links TRBV6-5 to TRBJ1-1; D is undetermined. The V gene's germline CDR1 is MNHEY and CDR2 SVGAGI. The CDR3 is 13 residues long. V shed 4 bases and J shed 3 bases, with 9 bases lying between them. The CDR3 sequence is CASSFQRDTEAFF. CDR3 coding DNA: TGTGCCAGCAGTTTCCAGAGGGACACTGAAGCTTTCTTT.

The chain recombines TRBV11-3 with TRBJ2-7, with 10 bases lining up with TRBD1. The V and J ends lost 2 bases and 4 bases, in that order; junction bases with no gene match: 5. This CDR3 is 15 amino acids long. CDR1 and CDR2 (germline): SGHNT, YENEEA. This CDR3 reads CASSLRGTGAYEQYF. In DNA form, the CDR3 reads TGTGCCAGCAGCTTACGCGGGACAGGGGCGTACGAGCAGTACTTC.

V and J are TRBV7-7 and TRBJ2-3; D ambiguous. The CDR3 has 17 residues. Germline loops: CDR1 SSHAT, CDR2 FNYEAQ (reference sequence). Deletions cut 4 bases from V and 1 base from J, with 18 bases between. In nucleotides, the CDR3 is TGTGCCAGCAGCTCCGGGTGGTTGAGTTGGGGCACAGATACGCAGTATTTT. It encodes CASSSGWLSWGTDTQYF.

The genes are TRBV5-1 and TRBJ1-2; 7 nucleotides line up with TRBD1. Germline V gene data show CDR1 as SGHRS and CDR2 as YFSETQ. V dropped 0 bases and J dropped 7; count of bases not matched to a gene: 6. CDR3 length: 14 residues. The CDR3 here is CASSLGQGKGGYTF. In DNA form, the CDR3 reads TGCGCCAGCAGCTTGGGACAGGGTAAAGGTGGCTACACCTTC.

The chain employs TRBV7-2 and TRBJ2-1; the match to TRBD2 covers 12 bases. The CDR3 covers 15 residues. CDR1 and CDR2 from the germline V gene are SGHTA and FQGNSA. The junction had 8 bases not matched to a gene; V was cut back by 6 bases and J by 8 bases. The CDR3 sequence: CASSLAGGIFHEQFF. The CDR3 DNA sequence: TGTGCCAGCAGTCTAGCGGGGGGGATCTTCCATGAGCAGTTCTTC.

The rearrangement links TRBV5-1 to TRBJ1-2; D perhaps matches TRBD1 (5 bases). V gave up 4 bases and J gave up 4 bases, with 11 bases separating them. This CDR3 is 13 amino acids long. The V gene's germline CDR1 is SGHRS and CDR2 YFSETQ. The CDR3 nucleotides are TGCGCCAGCAGCCCAGACAGAGTCTATGGCTACACCTTC. This encodes CASSPDRVYGYTF. The full variable domain, with the rest looked up from reference TRBV5-1 and TRBJ1-2, is KAGVTQTPRYLIKTRGQQVTLSCSPISGHRSVSWYQQTPGQGLQFLFEYFSETQRNKGNFPGRFSGRQFSNSRSEMNVSTLELGDSALYLCASSPDRVYGYTFGSGTRLTVV.